The clone carrying this TCR beta chain has just a few counts. Its antigen is still unknown. CDR1 is SGHAT and CDR2 is FQNNGV in the germline V gene. V lost 6 bases and J lost 3, with 14 bases in between. This CDR3 contains 14 residues. The sample belongs to a study of radiation and T cells in renal cell carcinoma. Study-level background: Nephrectomy followed 15 Gy stereotactic body radiation by 4 weeks.

The repertoire was sequenced with immunoSEQ multiplex PCR; TCRdb's copy has only in-frame clones and lacks some. Of around 140,000 clones in the sample, 75% to 90% were seen once. Broader study findings: Baseline intratumoral clonotype presence is unknown without pretreatment biopsies.

Described time point: baseline pretreatment blood. Treatment denoted: 15 Gy SBRT to primary tumor, nephrectomy 4 weeks later. Blood was sampled at baseline, 2 weeks and 4 weeks after SBRT. This receptor was taken from a woman aged 50 to 60 with renal cell carcinoma. The chain couples TRBV11-2 to TRBJ1-1; D is unresolved. Source: blood, taken from a patient whose treatment included radiotherapy and nephrectomy. CDR3 region: CASSRPPIDTEAFF. The DNA for the CDR3 is TGTGCCAGCAGTCGACCTCCTATCGACACTGAAGCTTTCTTT.